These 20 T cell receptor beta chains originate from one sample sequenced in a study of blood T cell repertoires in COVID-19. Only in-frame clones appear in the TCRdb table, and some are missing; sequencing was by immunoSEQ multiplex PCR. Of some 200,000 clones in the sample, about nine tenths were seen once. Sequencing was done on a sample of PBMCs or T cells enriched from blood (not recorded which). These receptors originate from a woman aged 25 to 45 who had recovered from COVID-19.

The CDR3 loop is CASSSWDRGSYEQYF. In DNA form, the CDR3 reads TGTGCCAGCAGCTCATGGGACAGGGGGTCCTACGAGCAGTACTTC. The gene calls are TRBV5-4 and TRBJ2-7; 11 nucleotides align to TRBD1. The ends lost 3 bases at V and 1 base at J; junction bases unmatched: 3. The CDR3 extends over 15 amino acids. Germline V gene data show CDR1 as SGHNT and CDR2 as YYREEE (reference sequence).

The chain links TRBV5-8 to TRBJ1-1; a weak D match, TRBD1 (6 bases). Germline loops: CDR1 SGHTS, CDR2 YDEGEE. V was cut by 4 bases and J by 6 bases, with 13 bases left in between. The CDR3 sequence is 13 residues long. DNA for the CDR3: TGTGCCAGCAGCATGAGGGGGAGATCTGAAGCTTTCTTT. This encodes CASSMRGRSEAFF.

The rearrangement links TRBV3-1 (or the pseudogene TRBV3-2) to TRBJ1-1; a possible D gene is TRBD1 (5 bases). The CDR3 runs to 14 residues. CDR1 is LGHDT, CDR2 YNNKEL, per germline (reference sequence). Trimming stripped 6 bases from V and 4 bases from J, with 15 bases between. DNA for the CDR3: TGTGCCAGCAGTGAGAGAGGGAGGGGCACTGAAGCTTTCTTT. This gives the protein CASSERGRGTEAFF.

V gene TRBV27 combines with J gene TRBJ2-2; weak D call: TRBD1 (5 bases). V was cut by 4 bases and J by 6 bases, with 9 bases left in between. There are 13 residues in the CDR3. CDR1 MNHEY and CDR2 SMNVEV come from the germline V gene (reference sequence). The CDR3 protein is CASSWLGPGELFF. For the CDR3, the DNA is TGTGCCAGCAGTTGGTTGGGGCCCGGGGAGCTGTTTTTT.

The CDR3 spells CASSFRGGISPNYGYTF. The CDR3 DNA sequence: TGTGCCAGCAGTTTTCGGGGAGGAATATCACCTAACTATGGCTACACCTTC. This rearrangement joins TRBV27 to TRBJ1-2; D unresolved. Germline V gives CDR1 MNHEY, CDR2 SMNVEV (reference sequence). There are 17 residues in the CDR3. V was trimmed by 3 bases and J by 0 bases, leaving 17 bases between them.

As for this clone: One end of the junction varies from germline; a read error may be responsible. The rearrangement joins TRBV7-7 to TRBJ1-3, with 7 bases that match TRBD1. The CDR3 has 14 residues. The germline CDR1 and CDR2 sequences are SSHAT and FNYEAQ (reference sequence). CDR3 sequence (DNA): TGTGCTAGCAGCTTGGACAGGACTGGAAACACCATATATTTT. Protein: CASSLDRTGNTIYF.

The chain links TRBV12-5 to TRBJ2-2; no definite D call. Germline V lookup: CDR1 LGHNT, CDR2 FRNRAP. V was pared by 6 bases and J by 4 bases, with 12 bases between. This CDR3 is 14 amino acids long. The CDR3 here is CASGPTTITGELFF. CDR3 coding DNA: TGTGCTAGTGGCCCAACAACAATCACCGGGGAGCTGTTTTTT.

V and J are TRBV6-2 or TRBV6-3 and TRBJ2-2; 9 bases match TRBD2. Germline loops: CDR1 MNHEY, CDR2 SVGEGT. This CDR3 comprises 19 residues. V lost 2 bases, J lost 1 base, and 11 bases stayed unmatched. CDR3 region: CASSYMGEAGGLNTGELFF. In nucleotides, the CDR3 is TGTGCCAGCAGTTACATGGGGGAAGCGGGGGGCCTGAACACCGGGGAGCTGTTTTTT.

As DNA, the CDR3 is TGTGCCAGCAGTTTTCTAGCGGGAGGGCGCGAGCAGTACTTC. Amino acids: CASSFLAGGREQYF. The genes are TRBV27 and TRBJ2-7; TRBD2 matches at 12 bases. Germline CDR1 and CDR2: MNHEY and SMNVEV (reference sequence). The CDR3 consists of 14 residues. Trimming cost V 3 bases and J 6 bases; bases outside gene matches: 3.

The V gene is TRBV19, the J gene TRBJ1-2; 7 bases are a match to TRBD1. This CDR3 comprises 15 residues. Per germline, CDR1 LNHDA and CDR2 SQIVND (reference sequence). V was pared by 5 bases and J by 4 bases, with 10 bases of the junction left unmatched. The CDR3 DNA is TGTGCCAGTAGTTTCCCGGGACAGATCTCCTATGGCTACACCTTC. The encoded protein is CASSFPGQISYGYTF.

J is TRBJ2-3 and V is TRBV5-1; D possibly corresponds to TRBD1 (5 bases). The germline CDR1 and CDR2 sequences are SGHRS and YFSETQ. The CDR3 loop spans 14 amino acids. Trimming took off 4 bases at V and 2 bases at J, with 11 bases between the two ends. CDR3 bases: TGCGCCAGCAGCATGACAGAAAACACAGATACGCAGTATTTT. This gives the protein CASSMTENTDTQYF.

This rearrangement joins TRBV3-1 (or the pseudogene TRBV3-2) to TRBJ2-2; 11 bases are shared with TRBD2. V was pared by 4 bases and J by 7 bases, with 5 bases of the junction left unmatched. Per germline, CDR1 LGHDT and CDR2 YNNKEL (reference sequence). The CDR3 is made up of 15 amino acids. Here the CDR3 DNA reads TGTGCCAGCAGCCTCATAGCGGGGGGGCTCGGGGAGCTGTTTTTT. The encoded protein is CASSLIAGGLGELFF.

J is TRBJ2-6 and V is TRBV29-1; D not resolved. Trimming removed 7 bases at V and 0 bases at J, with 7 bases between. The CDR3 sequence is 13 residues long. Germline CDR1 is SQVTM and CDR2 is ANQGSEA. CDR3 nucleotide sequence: TGCAGCGCCTCAGTCTCTGGGGCCAACGTCCTGACTTTC. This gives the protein CSASVSGANVLTF.

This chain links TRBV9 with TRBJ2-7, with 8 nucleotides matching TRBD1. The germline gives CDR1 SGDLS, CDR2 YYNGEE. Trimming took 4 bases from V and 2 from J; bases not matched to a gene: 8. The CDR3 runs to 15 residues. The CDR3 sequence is CASSLEPGQAYEQYF. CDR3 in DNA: TGTGCCAGCAGCCTAGAGCCGGGACAGGCCTACGAGCAGTACTTC.

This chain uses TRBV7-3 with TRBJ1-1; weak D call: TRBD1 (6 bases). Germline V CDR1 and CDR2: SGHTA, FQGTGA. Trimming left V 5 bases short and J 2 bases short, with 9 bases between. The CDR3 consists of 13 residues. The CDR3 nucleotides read TGTGCCAGCAGCCCGGACAGCAACACTGAAGCTTTCTTT. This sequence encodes CASSPDSNTEAFF.

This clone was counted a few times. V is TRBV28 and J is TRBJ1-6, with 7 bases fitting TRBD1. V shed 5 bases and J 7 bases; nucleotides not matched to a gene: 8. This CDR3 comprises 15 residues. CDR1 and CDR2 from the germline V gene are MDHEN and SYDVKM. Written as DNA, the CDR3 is TGTGCCAGCAGTAGTCCGGGACAGCCAAATTCACCCCTCCACTTT. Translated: CASSSPGQPNSPLHF.

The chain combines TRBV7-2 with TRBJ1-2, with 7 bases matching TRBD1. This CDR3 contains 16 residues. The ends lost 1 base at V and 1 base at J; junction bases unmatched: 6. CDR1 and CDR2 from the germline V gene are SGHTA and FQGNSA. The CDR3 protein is CASSLEWDSHNYGYTF. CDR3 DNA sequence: TGTGCCAGCAGCTTAGAGTGGGACAGCCATAACTATGGCTACACCTTC.

CDR3 loop: CASSYAQGYGYTF. The CDR3 DNA reads as TGTGCCAGCAGTTACGCCCAGGGTTATGGCTACACCTTC. The V gene is TRBV6-6, the J gene TRBJ1-2; tentatively, D is TRBD1 (5 bases). Germline-derived CDR1 and CDR2 are MNHNY and SVGAGI (reference sequence). Between the trimmed V and J ends, which lost 2 bases and 5 bases, there was a span of 9 bases. This CDR3 has 13 amino acids.

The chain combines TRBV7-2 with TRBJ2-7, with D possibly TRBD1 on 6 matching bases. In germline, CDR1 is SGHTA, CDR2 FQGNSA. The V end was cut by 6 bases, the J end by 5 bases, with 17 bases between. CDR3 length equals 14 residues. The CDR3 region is CASRAPGQQHEQYF. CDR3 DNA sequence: TGTGCCAGCAGAGCACCAGGACAGCAACACGAGCAGTACTTC.

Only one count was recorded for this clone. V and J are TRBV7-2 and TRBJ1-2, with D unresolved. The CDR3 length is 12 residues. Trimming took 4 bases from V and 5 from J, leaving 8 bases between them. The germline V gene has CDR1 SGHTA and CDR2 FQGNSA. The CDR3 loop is CASSSTEYGYTF. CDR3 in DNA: TGTGCCAGCAGCTCCACAGAGTATGGCTACACCTTC.